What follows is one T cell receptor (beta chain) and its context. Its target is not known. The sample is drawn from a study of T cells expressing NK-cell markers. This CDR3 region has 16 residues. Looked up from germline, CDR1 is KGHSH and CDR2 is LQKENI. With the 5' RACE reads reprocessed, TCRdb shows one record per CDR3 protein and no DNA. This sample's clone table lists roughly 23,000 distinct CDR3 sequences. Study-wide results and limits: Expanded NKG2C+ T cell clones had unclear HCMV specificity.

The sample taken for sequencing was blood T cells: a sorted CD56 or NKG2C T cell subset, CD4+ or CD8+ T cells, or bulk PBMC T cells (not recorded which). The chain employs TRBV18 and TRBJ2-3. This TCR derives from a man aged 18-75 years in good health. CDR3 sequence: CASSRTGSGGTDTQYF. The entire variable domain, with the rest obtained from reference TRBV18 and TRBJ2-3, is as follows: NAGVMQNPRHLVRRRGQEARLRCSPMKGHSHVYWYRQLPEEGLKFMVYLQKENIIDESGMPKERFSAEFPKEGPSILRIQQVVRGDSAAYFCASSRTGSGGTDTQYFGPGTRLTVL.